This T cell receptor (beta chain) stems from a study of T-cell memory formation after mild COVID-19. Study context: Clusters of TCRs were largely donor specific.

Constant-segment-primed 5'RACE gave TCR alpha and TCR beta cDNA libraries with sample barcodes and UMIs. TCRdb redid the calling of the 5' RACE reads with MiXCR, one entry per CDR3 protein. The sample includes hundreds of thousands of distinct CDR3 sequences, around 21% of them seen just once. Trimming at V came to 2 bases and at J to 6 bases, leaving 9 bases not matched to a gene. Germline CDR1 and CDR2: SGHTA and FQGTGA. The CDR3 consists of 16 residues. The sequence was collected from an adult woman who had mild COVID-19 (a few samples of this study predate the infection). Cell type and time point are not known. Sequencing used PBMCs or a T cell subset sorted from them (not recorded which). The rearrangement links TRBV7-3 to TRBJ2-1; 8 bases line up with TRBD1. CDR3 nucleotides: TGTGCCAGCAGCTTAGGCTGGGGACAGGCGGCCAATGAGCAGTTCTTC. This translates into CASSLGWGQAANEQFF.